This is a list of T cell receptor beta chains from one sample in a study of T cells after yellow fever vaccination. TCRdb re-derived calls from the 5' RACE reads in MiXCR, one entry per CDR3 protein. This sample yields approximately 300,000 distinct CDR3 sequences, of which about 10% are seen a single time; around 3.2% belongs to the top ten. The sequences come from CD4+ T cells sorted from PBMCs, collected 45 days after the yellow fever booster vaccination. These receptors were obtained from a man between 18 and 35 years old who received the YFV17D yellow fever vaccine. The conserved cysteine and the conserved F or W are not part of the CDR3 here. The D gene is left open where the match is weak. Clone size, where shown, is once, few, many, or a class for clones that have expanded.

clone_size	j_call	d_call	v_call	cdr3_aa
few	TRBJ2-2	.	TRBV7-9	ASSIHPGSGELF
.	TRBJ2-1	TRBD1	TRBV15	ATSRKGQGANEQF
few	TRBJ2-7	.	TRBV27	ASSVKQGRDSEQY
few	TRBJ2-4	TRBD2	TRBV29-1	SGGLAGNIQY
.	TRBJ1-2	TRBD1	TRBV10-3	AISAQGATVSYGYT
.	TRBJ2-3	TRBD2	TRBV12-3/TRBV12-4	ASSQGLAGGYTQY
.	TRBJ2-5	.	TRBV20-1	SARGGPQETQY
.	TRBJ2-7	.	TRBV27	ASSLTAQILYEQY
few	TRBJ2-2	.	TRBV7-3	ASSLWGRQGTNTGELF
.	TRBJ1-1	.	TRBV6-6	ASSYSMTPVGGTEAF
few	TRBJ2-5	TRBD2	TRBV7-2	ASSSAGQEETQY
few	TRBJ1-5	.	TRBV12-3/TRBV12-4	ASSPNAGNQPQH
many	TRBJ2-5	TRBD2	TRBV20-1	SAPRESGGYARETQY
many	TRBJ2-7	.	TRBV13	ASSLPGPTYEQY
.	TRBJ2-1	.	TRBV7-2	ASSPDLAAYNEQF